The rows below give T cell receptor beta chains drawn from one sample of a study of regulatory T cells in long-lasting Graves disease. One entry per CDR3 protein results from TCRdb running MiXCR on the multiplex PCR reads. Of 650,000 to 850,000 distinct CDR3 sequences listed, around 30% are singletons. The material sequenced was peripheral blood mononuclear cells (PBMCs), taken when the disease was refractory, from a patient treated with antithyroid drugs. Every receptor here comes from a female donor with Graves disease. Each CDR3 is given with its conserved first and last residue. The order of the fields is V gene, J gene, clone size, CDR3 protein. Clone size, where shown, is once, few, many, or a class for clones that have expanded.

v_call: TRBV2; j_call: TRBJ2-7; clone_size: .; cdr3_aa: CASSLWAQGAYEQYF
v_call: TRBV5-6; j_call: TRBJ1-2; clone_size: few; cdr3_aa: CASRPGQGLSNYGYTF
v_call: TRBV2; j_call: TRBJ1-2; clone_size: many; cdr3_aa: CASSEGIKPRWAYGYTF
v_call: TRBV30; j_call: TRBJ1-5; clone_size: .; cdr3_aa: CAWSVPGIPQHF
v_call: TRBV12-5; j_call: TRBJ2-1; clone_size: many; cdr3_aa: CASGRARSSYNEQFF
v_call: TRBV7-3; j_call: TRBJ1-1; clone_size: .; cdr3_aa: CASSPRLTGPNTEAFF
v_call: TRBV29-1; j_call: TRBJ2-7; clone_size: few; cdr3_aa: CSVEVSRTSFYEQYF
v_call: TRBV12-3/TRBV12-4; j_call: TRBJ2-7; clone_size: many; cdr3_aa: CASSLLLAGGDVPYEQYF
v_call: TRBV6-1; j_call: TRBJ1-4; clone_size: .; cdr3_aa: CASLAWNGEKLFF
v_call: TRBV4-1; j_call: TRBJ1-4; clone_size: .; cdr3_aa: CASSQGQTLATNEKLFF
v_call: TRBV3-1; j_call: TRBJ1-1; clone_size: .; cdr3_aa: CASSLFSAMNTEAFF
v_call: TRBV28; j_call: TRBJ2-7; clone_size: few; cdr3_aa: CVSRTGQYEQYF
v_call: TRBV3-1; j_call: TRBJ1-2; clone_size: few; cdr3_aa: CASKGRHAGGYTF
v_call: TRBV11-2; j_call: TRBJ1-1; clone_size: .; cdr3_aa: CASSQAGRLNTEAFF
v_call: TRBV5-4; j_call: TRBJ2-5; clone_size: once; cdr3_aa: CASSRRTGKETQYF
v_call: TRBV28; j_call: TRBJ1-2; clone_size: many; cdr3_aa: CASNDTPGYTF
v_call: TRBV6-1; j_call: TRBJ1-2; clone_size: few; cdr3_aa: CASSLPGDTLNYGYTF
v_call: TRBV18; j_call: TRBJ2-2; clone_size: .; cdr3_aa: CASSPTRTSYTGELFF
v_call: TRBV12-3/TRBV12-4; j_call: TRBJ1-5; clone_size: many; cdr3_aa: CASTPGQGNQPQHF
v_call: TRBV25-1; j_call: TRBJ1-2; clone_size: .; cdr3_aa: CASTGRNYGYTF
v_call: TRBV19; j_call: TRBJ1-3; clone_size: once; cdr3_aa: CASIPPGANSGNTIYF
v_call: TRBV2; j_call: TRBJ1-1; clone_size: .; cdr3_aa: CASSPPRAGARNTEAFF
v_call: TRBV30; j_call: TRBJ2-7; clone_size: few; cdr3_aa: CAWSAGTSGYEQYF
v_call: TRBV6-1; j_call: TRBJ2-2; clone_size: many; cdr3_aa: CASSGRPGTTNTGELFF
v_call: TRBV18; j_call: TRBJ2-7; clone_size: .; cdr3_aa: CASSPNIRSSYEQYF
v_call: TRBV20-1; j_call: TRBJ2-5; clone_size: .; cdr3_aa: CSARSQFQETQYF
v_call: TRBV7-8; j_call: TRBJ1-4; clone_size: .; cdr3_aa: CASSRRGESFEKLFF
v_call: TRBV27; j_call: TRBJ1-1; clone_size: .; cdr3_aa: CACSAGRNTEAFF
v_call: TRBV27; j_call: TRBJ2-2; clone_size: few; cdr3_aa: CASSVSVMGELFF
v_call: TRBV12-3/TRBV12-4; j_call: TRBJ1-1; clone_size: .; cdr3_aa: CASTLHETNTEAFF
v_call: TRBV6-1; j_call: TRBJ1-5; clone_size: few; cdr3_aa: CASTSTGHQPQHF
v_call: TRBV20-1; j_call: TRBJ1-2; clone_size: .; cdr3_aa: CSASGTGGSPDYGYTF
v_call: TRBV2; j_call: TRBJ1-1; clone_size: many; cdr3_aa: CASSKTGTGGPMNTEAFF
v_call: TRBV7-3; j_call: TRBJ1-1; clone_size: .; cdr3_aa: CVSSSGLNTEAFF